The TCR beta chain under discussion was sequenced for a study of cytomegalovirus exposure and HLA in healthy donors. PCR was performed using 60 Vbeta and 13 Jbeta primers. This table comes from immunoSEQ multiplex PCR, and its TCRdb copy is limited to in-frame clones, with some not included. The data show 85,000 to 130,000 clones, roughly 80% seen once. A few counts support this clone. From germline, CDR1 is SGHRS and CDR2 YFSETQ. Losses at the gene ends were 1 base for V and 4 bases for J; bases not matched to a gene: 4. The CDR3 has 14 residues. The sequencing input was PBMCs. The chain has TRBV5-1 and TRBJ1-1, with 7 nucleotides matching TRBD1. This clonotype was sampled from a man in his forties or fifties in good health and CMV-seronegative. The CDR3 spells CASSLTRGATEAFF. The DNA for the CDR3 is TGCGCCAGCAGCTTGACCAGGGGGGCCACTGAAGCTTTCTTT.